Listed below are T cell receptor beta chains from one sample, sequenced in a study of T cells in Graves' hyperthyroidism and ophthalmopathy. TCRdb analysed the multiplex PCR reads with MiXCR anew, one entry per CDR3 protein. The sample has around 290,000 distinct CDR3 sequences; approximately 12% are singletons. Specimen: blood. These receptors were obtained from a woman aged 30 to 39 with Graves' hyperthyroidism that later progressed to Graves' ophthalmopathy. Each CDR3 is given without its conserved first and last residue.

TRBV13 ASSPGTWEETQY
TRBV12-3/TRBV12-4 ASSLAAGGWKLF
TRBV28 AGRDKMNTEAF
TRBV7-3 ASSLLGGSTDTQY
TRBV15 ATSRVSGIGTDTQY
TRBV27 ASSSWTGGSYEQY
TRBV6-4 ASSPVIAGENEQY
TRBV12-3/TRBV12-4 ASSLAGGVVEQF
TRBV20-1 SASSASSLWLAAQETQY
TRBV29-1 SVEKTGNGELF
TRBV19 ASSITGGDSTEAF
TRBV28 ASSFRAHYGYT
TRBV18 ASSPPEGSGANVLT
TRBV7-3 ASSLTYSSYNEQF
TRBV2 ASSLNYEQC
TRBV24-1 ATSDLQPGQGKNEQF
TRBV20-1 SARRLSYEQY
TRBV7-3 ASSLDGGGIHETQY
TRBV14 ASSQDGGASYNEQF
TRBV6-1 ASSQTRFVEKLF
TRBV7-2 ASSSSTGGRAF
TRBV5-1 ASEPVPGSGNTIY
TRBV7-9 ASSPPGQGNYEQY
TRBV12-3/TRBV12-4 ASSLRTGVVTQY
TRBV20-1 SAITSGENIQY
TRBV5-8 ASSPGFTYEQY
TRBV6-1 ASGSPGAGANVLT
TRBV12-3/TRBV12-4 ASSHVEGEKLF
TRBV12-3/TRBV12-4 ASSLQGATDTQY
TRBV28 ASNLRGQGTDTQY
TRBV12-3/TRBV12-4 ASGLGTRGYNEQF
TRBV27 AGSLPGGGELF
TRBV4-1 ASSFYDGPSYEQY
TRBV7-2 ASSRTRETNYEQY
TRBV28 ASRLTGTSAYGQY
TRBV19 ASSMGTGAPYEQY
TRBV5-1 ASSLSGGIQETQY
TRBV18 ASSPPGGATSTEAF
TRBV9 ASSVEDNQPQH
TRBV30 AWSGWTEPYEQY
TRBV5-1 ASSNRDYSTDTQY
TRBV7-9 ASSRDFTYEQY